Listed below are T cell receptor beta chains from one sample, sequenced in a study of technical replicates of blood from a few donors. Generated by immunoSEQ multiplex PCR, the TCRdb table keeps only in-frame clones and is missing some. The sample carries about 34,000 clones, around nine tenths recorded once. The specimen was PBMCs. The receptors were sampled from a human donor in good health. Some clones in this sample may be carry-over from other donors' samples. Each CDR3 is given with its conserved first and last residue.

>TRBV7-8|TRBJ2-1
CASSQGGLAGPLGNEQFF
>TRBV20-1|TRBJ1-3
CSAGGGNTIYF
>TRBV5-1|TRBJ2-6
CASSHGSGAGANVLTF
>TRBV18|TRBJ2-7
CASSPDSGRSYEQYF
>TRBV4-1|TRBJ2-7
CASSQAEQAYEQYF
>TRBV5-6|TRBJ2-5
CASSWGQTQYF
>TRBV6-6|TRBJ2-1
CASSYSSYNEQFF
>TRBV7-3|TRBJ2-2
CASSRGNSAGELFF
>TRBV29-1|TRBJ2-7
CSVWRQGAIHEQYF
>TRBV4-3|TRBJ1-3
CASSQAAGEAGNTIYF
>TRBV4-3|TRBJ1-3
CASSQDTGGNTIYF
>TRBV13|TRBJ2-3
CASSLGGLVKSDTQYF
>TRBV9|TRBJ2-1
CASSVTGGGLSYNEQFF
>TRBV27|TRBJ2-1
CASSLAGGGYNEQFF
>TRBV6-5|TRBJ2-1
CASSPTGTSRNEQFF
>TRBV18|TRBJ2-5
CASSHQMGLVGEETQYF
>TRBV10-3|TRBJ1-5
CAISVGQESNQPQHF